The 23 T cell receptor beta chains below all came from one sample that was sequenced in a study of Graves' ophthalmopathy and Graves' hyperthyroidism. Using RNA transcripts, the TCR beta CDR3 regions were amplified. RT-PCR with HTBI primers came first, then second-round multiplex PCR. TCRdb called the multiplex PCR reads again in MiXCR, with one record for every CDR3 protein. In the table there are approximately 640,000 distinct CDR3 sequences, about 41% of which are singletons. Sequences were obtained from peripheral blood. The receptor set was obtained from an adult man with Graves' ophthalmopathy.

This clonotype is a singleton in its sample. This chain links TRBV9 with TRBJ2-1, with D possibly matching TRBD2 (5 bases). This CDR3 contains 15 residues. The germline CDR1 and CDR2 sequences are SGDLS and YYNGEE. The V and J ends lost 0 bases and 0 bases respectively, with 7 bases between them. CDR3 in DNA: TGTGCCAGCAGCGTAGTAGGGAGCTCCTACAATGAGCAGTTCTTC. Protein product: CASSVVGSSYNEQFF.

J is TRBJ1-4 and V is TRBV7-8, with 7 nucleotides matching TRBD1. Unmatched junction bases numbered 4, after V lost 5 bases and J lost 10 bases. Looked up from germline, CDR1 is SGHVS and CDR2 is FQNEAQ. The CDR3 has 12 amino acids. CDR3 amino acids: CASSDNRGKLFF. The CDR3 DNA reads as TGTGCCAGCAGCGACAACAGGGGAAAACTGTTTTTT.

The sample holds many counts of this clonotype. The rearrangement uses TRBV12-3 or TRBV12-4 and TRBJ2-5; D remains unclear. The length of the CDR3 is 15 residues. Trimming stripped 5 bases from V and 2 bases from J, with 15 bases between. CDR3 bases: TGTGCCAGCAGTCTGCGCGCAGGACGACAAGAGACCCAGTACTTC. This gives the protein CASSLRAGRQETQYF.

This chain links TRBV29-1 with TRBJ2-5; D not certain. This CDR3 spans 12 amino acids. In germline, CDR1 is SQVTM, CDR2 ANQGSEA. Trimming stripped 8 bases from V and 2 bases from J, with 12 bases between. The CDR3, as DNA: TGCAGCCCAAGGACCTCGCAAGAGACCCAGTACTTC. Its translation is CSPRTSQETQYF.

This chain connects TRBV2 to TRBJ2-7, with D possibly being TRBD1 (5 bases). Germline V gene lookup returns CDR1 SNHLY and CDR2 FYNNEI. Trimming pared 6 bases from V and 7 bases from J, leaving 10 bases between. The CDR3 has 11 amino acids. This chain's CDR3 is CASRDQGEQYF. DNA of the CDR3: TGTGCCAGCAGAGACCAGGGTGAGCAGTACTTC.

This clonotype came up many times. The V and J genes are TRBV20-1 and TRBJ1-2, with D perhaps matching TRBD1 (6 bases). This CDR3 spans 14 amino acids. In germline, CDR1 is DFQATT, CDR2 SNEGSKA (reference sequence). Trimming took off 6 bases at V and 8 bases at J, with 22 bases between the two ends. CDR3 residues: CSAPMVWGPGGYTF. CDR3 sequence (DNA): TGCAGTGCCCCTATGGTTTGGGGGCCGGGGGGCTACACCTTC.

The chain joins TRBV15 to TRBJ2-5, with 11 bases fitting TRBD2. After removal of 0 bases from V and 5 bases from J, the junction contained 11 bases not matched to a gene. CDR3 length: 18 amino acids. CDR1 and CDR2 from the germline V gene are LNHNV and YYDKDF (reference sequence). CDR3 sequence reads: CATSREGVAGGIRETQYF. The DNA for the CDR3 is TGTGCCACCAGCAGAGAAGGGGTAGCGGGGGGGATCAGGGAGACCCAGTACTTC.

This clonotype occurred many times. The rearrangement links TRBV7-9 to TRBJ1-4, with unresolved D. The V end was cut by 5 bases, the J end by 8 bases, with 15 bases between. CDR3 size: 14 residues. Germline CDR1 reads SEHNR; CDR2 reads FQNEAQ (reference sequence). CDR3 residues: CASSAAEGWEKLFF. In DNA form, the CDR3 reads TGTGCCAGCAGCGCGGCGGAGGGATGGGAAAAACTGTTTTTT.

This rearrangement joins TRBV5-1 to TRBJ2-3; TRBD1 matches 9 bases. CDR3 length: 14 amino acids. V gave up 4 bases and J gave up 5 bases; unmatched junction bases: 5. Germline V gene lookup returns CDR1 SGHRS and CDR2 YFSETQ. The CDR3 is CASSTGGAEDTQYF. The CDR3 region has the DNA TGCGCCAGCAGCACAGGGGGCGCGGAAGATACGCAGTATTTT.

This clonotype was detected ten times or more. The chain combines TRBV15 with TRBJ2-7; D remains ambiguous. V lost 0 bases and J 2 bases, leaving 5 bases between the germline ends. Germline-derived CDR1 and CDR2 are LNHNV and YYDKDF (reference sequence). This CDR3 spans 13 amino acids. The CDR3 loop is CATSRDLAYEQYF. The CDR3, as DNA: TGTGCCACCAGCAGAGATCTGGCCTACGAGCAGTACTTC.

The chain couples TRBV7-6 to TRBJ1-4, with 10 positions matching TRBD1. Germline V gene lookup returns CDR1 SGHVS and CDR2 FNYEAQ. The length of the CDR3 is 15 residues. V dropped 1 base and J dropped 10; count of bases not matched to a gene: 6. The CDR3 region has the DNA TGTGCCAGCAGCTTAGTAGGGGACAGGGGATCAAAACTGTTTTTT. It specifies CASSLVGDRGSKLFF.

This clonotype was counted a few times. The gene calls are TRBV9 and TRBJ1-2; D is ambiguous. Per germline, CDR1 SGDLS and CDR2 YYNGEE. This CDR3 is 16 amino acids long. Trimming took off 4 bases at V and 8 bases at J, with 24 bases between the two ends. CDR3 protein: CASSLRVRVHSIGYTF. In DNA form, the CDR3 reads TGTGCCAGCAGCCTCCGGGTCAGAGTCCACAGCATCGGCTACACCTTC.

The table lists this clonotype with many counts. CDR3 in DNA: TGTGCTAGTGGTGGTGGGGAATTCACTGGAAACACCATATATTTT. Residues: CASGGGEFTGNTIYF. The chain links TRBV12-5 to TRBJ1-3; D is undetermined. Germline loops: CDR1 LGHNT, CDR2 FRNRAP. The CDR3 loop spans 15 amino acids. V lost 5 bases and J lost 2, with 13 bases in between.

In the case of this clonotype: It may be a read error: a sequence one base away is much more abundant. The chain couples TRBV12-3 or TRBV12-4 to TRBJ1-2, with a weak D call TRBD1 (5 bases). The CDR3 length is 14 residues. The V end lost 6 bases, the J end lost 4 bases, and 15 bases lay between the germline ends. The CDR3 protein is CASRTPGHSYGYTF. The DNA for the CDR3 is TGTGCCAGCAGGACACCGGGGCATAGCTATGGCTACACCTTC.

This chain joins TRBV30 and TRBJ1-6; D is unclear. Per germline, CDR1 GTSNPN and CDR2 SVGIG (reference sequence). With 3 bases removed from V and 8 bases from J, the gap between germline ends came to 23 bases. CDR3 length equals 17 residues. The CDR3 bases are TGTGCCTGGAGAGCTACCTCCGGGGAGGGAATGGATTCACCCCTCCACTTT. Translating it yields CAWRATSGEGMDSPLHF.

This clonotype was counted at least ten times. The genes are TRBV6-5 and TRBJ2-5; TRBD1 agrees at 8 bases. The germline V gene encodes CDR1 MNHEY and CDR2 SVGAGI. The CDR3 extends over 12 amino acids. V lost 6 bases to trimming and J lost 6 bases; unmatched junction nucleotides: 3. CDR3 region: CASRDRDQTQYF. The CDR3 coding sequence is TGTGCCAGCAGGGACAGGGATCAGACCCAGTACTTC.

The chain is built from TRBV14 and TRBJ2-2, with 10 nucleotides matching TRBD2. V shed 4 bases and J 1 base; nucleotides not matched to a gene: 6. Germline CDR1 reads SGHDN; CDR2 reads FVKESK. The CDR3 totals 17 residues. The CDR3 here is CASSPWTSGKNTGELFF. CDR3 nucleotide sequence: TGTGCCAGCAGCCCTTGGACTAGCGGAAAGAACACCGGGGAGCTGTTTTTT.

This clonotype was seen many times. The gene calls are TRBV5-1 and TRBJ1-3; 9 bases align to TRBD1. Trimming cost V 4 bases and J 1 base; bases outside gene matches: 3. Germline V gene lookup returns CDR1 SGHRS and CDR2 YFSETQ. The CDR3 spans 15 residues. DNA of the CDR3: TGCGCCAGCAGCAGGGGACAGGGATCTGGAAACACCATATATTTT. It specifies CASSRGQGSGNTIYF.

The V and J genes are TRBV7-9 and TRBJ2-7; TRBD2 agrees at 13 bases. This CDR3 is built from 13 residues. J gave up 11 bases and V 5 bases, and 6 bases lay outside the gene matches. Germline CDR1 and CDR2: SEHNR and FQNEAQ (reference sequence). The CDR3 protein is CASSPGLAGVEYF. The CDR3 DNA reads TGTGCCAGCAGCCCTGGACTAGCGGGAGTGGAGTACTTC.

This clonotype has just one count. This may be a read error, as it is one base from a much larger clone. The chain recombines TRBV7-6 with TRBJ2-7; possible D gene TRBD1, 6 bases. This CDR3 is 14 amino acids long. CDR1 and CDR2 (germline): SGHVS, FNYEAQ. V was pared by 2 bases and J by 6 bases, with 14 bases between. CDR3 sequence: CASSLNSGTREQYF. The CDR3 nucleotides are TGTGCCAGCAGCTTAAATTCAGGGACACGCGAGCAGTACTTC. Full variable domain (missing parts from reference TRBV7-6 and TRBJ2-7): GAGVSQSPRYKVTKRGQDVALRCDPISGHVSLYWYRQALGQGPEFLTYFNYEAQQDKSGLPNDRFSAERPEGSISTLTIQRTEQRDSAMYRCASSLNSGTREQYFGPGTRLTVT.

This clonotype was found once. The CDR3 DNA sequence: TGCAGCGTGGCGGGACAGGGTTTATCCGGGGAGCTGTTTTTT. Translated, it gives CSVAGQGLSGELFF. The chain couples TRBV29-1 to TRBJ2-2, with 9 bases fitting TRBD1. CDR3 length: 14 amino acids. Germline V CDR1 and CDR2: SQVTM, ANQGSEA. Trimming cost V 6 bases and J 6 bases; bases outside gene matches: 8.

Regarding this clonotype: A much larger clonotype is one base distant, so this may be a read error. The V gene is TRBV9, the J gene TRBJ1-2; TRBD1 might be the D (6 bases). This CDR3 comprises 13 residues. The V end lost 8 bases, the J end lost 5 bases, and 16 bases lay between the germline ends. CDR1 and CDR2 (germline): SGDLS, YYNGEE. In DNA, the CDR3 is TGTGCCAGTCGTCCGGGGACATTTTATGGCTACACCTTC. This encodes CASRPGTFYGYTF.

The rearrangement joins TRBV20-1 to TRBJ1-5, with 9 bases aligning to TRBD1. V lost 3 bases, J lost 2 bases, and 11 bases stayed unmatched. Germline assignment: CDR1 DFQATT and CDR2 SNEGSKA (reference sequence). CDR3 length: 17 residues. The CDR3 loop is CSASGLTRQGGNQPQHF. In nucleotides, the CDR3 is TGCAGTGCTAGTGGTTTGACCCGACAGGGGGGCAATCAGCCCCAGCATTTT.